This T cell receptor beta chain was observed in a study of cytomegalovirus exposure and HLA in healthy donors. Amplification used 60 Vbeta primers and 13 Jbeta primers. Profiled with immunoSEQ multiplex PCR; TCRdb holds only in-frame clones, not every one. This table has 100,000 or so clones, 60% to 75% appearing once. Broader study findings: According to the study, around 150 TCR beta chains were cytomegalovirus-associated.

Turning to this clone: Its antigen is not known.

The TCR was taken from a man in his fifties or sixties in good health and CMV-seronegative. Specimen: PBMCs.

The CDR3 loop is CASTRGGASEDTQYF. CDR3 in DNA: TGTGCCTCAACGCGCGGGGGGGCGTCGGAAGATACGCAGTATTTT. The chain couples TRBV13 to TRBJ2-3; 9 bases align to TRBD2. J lost 5 bases, V lost 11 bases, and 14 bases had no gene match. In germline, CDR1 is PRHDT, CDR2 FYEKMQ (reference sequence). The CDR3 totals 15 residues. The complete variable domain, with remaining parts taken from reference TRBV13 and TRBJ2-3, reads AAGVIQSPRHLIKEKRETATLKCYPIPRHDTVYWYQQGPGQDPQFLISFYEKMQSDKGSIPDRFSAQQFSDYHSELNMSSLELGDSALYFCASTRGGASEDTQYFGPGTRLTVL.